The sequence of this TCR beta chain was determined in a study of T-cell reconstitution after alpha-beta-depleted transplantation in children. V was trimmed by 4 bases and J by 0 bases, leaving 10 bases between them. In germline, CDR1 is SGHRS, CDR2 YFSETQ. The CDR3 covers 15 residues. This clonotype occurred many times. Preparation of the TCRbeta library was carried out with unique molecular identifiers. TCRdb processed the PCR reads anew with MiXCR; each CDR3 protein has one entry. The sample records 350,000 to 400,000 distinct CDR3 sequences, 10% to 15% being singletons. The source material was PBMCs, sampled from the stem cell graft. This receptor was identified in a human donor who donated a stem cell graft to a child with Fanconi anemia. The rearrangement joins TRBV5-1 to TRBJ2-2; tentative D call: TRBD1 (6 bases). CDR3 residues: CASSQDSPNTGELFF. For the CDR3, the DNA is TGCGCCAGCAGCCAGGACAGTCCGAACACCGGGGAGCTGTTTTTT. Using reference TRBV5-1 and TRBJ2-2 for the parts outside the CDR3, the full variable domain is KAGVTQTPRYLIKTRGQQVTLSCSPISGHRSVSWYQQTPGQGLQFLFEYFSETQRNKGNFPGRFSGRQFSNSRSEMNVSTLELGDSALYLCASSQDSPNTGELFFGEGSRLTVL.